Each of the 20 T cell receptor beta chains below was sequenced from the same sample in a study of T cell responses to AZD1222 COVID-19 vaccine. Only in-frame clones appear in the TCRdb table, and some are missing; sequencing was by immunoSEQ multiplex PCR. The table shows 140,000 to 150,000 clones, with under 95% occurring only once. This specimen was peripheral blood, taken 28 days after the second AZD1222 dose. All receptors come from an adult who received the AZD1222 COVID-19 vaccine.

The chain combines TRBV10-3 with TRBJ1-2, with D possibly matching TRBD1 (5 bases). V dropped 3 bases and J dropped 7 bases, with 15 bases sitting between them. Germline loops: CDR1 ENHRY, CDR2 SYGVKD. This CDR3 spans 14 amino acids. Here the CDR3 reads CAISEGLAGGGYTF. In nucleotides, the CDR3 is TGTGCCATCAGTGAAGGGTTGGCTGGGGGTGGCTACACCTTC.

Worth noting for this clone: This CDR3 is also generated by other DNA sequences in the sample. J is TRBJ2-7 and V is TRBV5-1; no clear D gene. The V gene's germline CDR1 is SGHRS and CDR2 YFSETQ. The CDR3 covers 14 residues. With 2 bases removed from V and 4 bases from J, the gap between germline ends came to 13 bases. The CDR3 protein is CASSLVGSPYEQYF. CDR3 coding DNA: TGCGCCAGCAGCTTAGTGGGTAGCCCTTACGAGCAGTACTTC.

The chain links TRBV6-5 to TRBJ2-2; a possible D gene is TRBD1 (6 bases). The CDR3 covers 12 residues. The V end lost 6 bases, the J end lost 5 bases, and 7 bases lay between the germline ends. From germline, CDR1 is MNHEY and CDR2 SVGAGI. CDR3 in amino acids: CASRTGTGELFF. CDR3 coding DNA: TGTGCCAGCAGAACAGGGACCGGGGAGCTGTTTTTT.

The rearrangement uses TRBV11-3 and TRBJ2-1, with 7 bases matching TRBD2. Germline CDR1 is SGHNT and CDR2 is YENEEA. V was pared by 5 bases and J by 8 bases, with 12 bases of the junction left unmatched. The CDR3 has 15 residues. The CDR3 region has the DNA TGTGCCAGCAGCCCCGGCCCACTAGCGACGTATGAGCAGTTCTTC. It translates to CASSPGPLATYEQFF.

The chain couples TRBV5-1 to TRBJ2-1; TRBD1 matches at 7 bases. This CDR3 region has 16 residues. Per germline, CDR1 SGHRS and CDR2 YFSETQ. V lost 3 bases and J lost 5; bases outside the gene matches: 11. CDR3: CASSSKPGQRHNEQFF. CDR3 sequence (DNA): TGCGCCAGCAGCTCTAAACCGGGACAGCGACACAATGAGCAGTTCTTC.

This clone was counted between two and nine times. The chain employs TRBV5-1 and TRBJ2-7; tentatively, D is TRBD1 (7 bases). CDR1 and CDR2 from the germline V gene are SGHRS and YFSETQ. This CDR3 contains 14 residues. V shed 3 bases and J shed 3 bases, with 13 bases lying between them. The CDR3 DNA follows: TGCGCCAGCAGCTCCGGGGGACAGATCTACGAGCAGTACTTC. As protein: CASSSGGQIYEQYF.

V and J are TRBV5-1 and TRBJ2-3; TRBD2 might be the D (6 bases). Germline loops: CDR1 SGHRS, CDR2 YFSETQ. The CDR3 has 18 residues. V lost 2 bases, J lost 0 bases, and 19 bases lay in between. DNA for the CDR3: TGCGCCAGCAGCTTCCAAGGTATGGGGGGAGCTAGCACAGATACGCAGTATTTT. This sequence encodes CASSFQGMGGASTDTQYF.

The rearrangement uses TRBV7-8 and TRBJ1-3; D not certain. V was cut by 4 bases and J by 0 bases, with 7 bases left in between. Germline lookup yields CDR1 SGHVS and CDR2 FQNEAQ. There are 14 residues in the CDR3. The CDR3: CASSSVVSGNTIYF. The CDR3 coding sequence is TGTGCCAGCAGCTCCGTAGTCTCTGGAAACACCATATATTTT.

The chain joins TRBV4-2 to TRBJ2-7; 11 nucleotides align to TRBD2. The CDR3 runs 15 residues. With V trimmed by 4 bases and J by 1 base, 3 bases remained unmatched. Germline V lookup: CDR1 LGHNA, CDR2 YNFKEQ. The CDR3 DNA sequence: TGTGCCAGCAGCCCCCGACTAGCGGGGTCCTACGAGCAGTACTTC. This sequence encodes CASSPRLAGSYEQYF.

The chain carries TRBV4-1 and TRBJ2-4, with 8 bases lining up with TRBD1. The length of the CDR3 is 16 residues. V shed 3 bases, J shed 3 bases, and the junction held 7 bases outside the gene matches. Germline V gives CDR1 MGHRA, CDR2 YSYEKL. The CDR3 DNA reads TGCGCCAGCAGCCAGGTCGGACAGGGTGTCAAAAACATTCAGTACTTC. Its protein product is CASSQVGQGVKNIQYF.

The rearrangement uses TRBV2 and TRBJ1-4; a possible D gene is TRBD1 (5 bases). Germline loops: CDR1 SNHLY, CDR2 FYNNEI. The V end lost 6 bases, the J end lost 7 bases, and 15 bases lay between the germline ends. This CDR3 is built from 14 residues. The CDR3 loop reads CASSSRDSREKLFF. CDR3 nucleotide sequence: TGTGCCAGCAGCTCCCGGGACTCCCGTGAAAAACTGTTTTTT.

CDR3 residues: CAIALDSPRSGYTF. For the CDR3, the DNA is TGTGCCATCGCACTGGATAGTCCCAGGAGTGGCTACACCTTC. J is TRBJ1-2 and V is TRBV7-9; D remains unclear. The CDR3 covers 14 residues. Germline V gives CDR1 SEHNR, CDR2 FQNEAQ (reference sequence). Deletions cut 10 bases from V and 7 bases from J, with 22 bases between.

The J gene is TRBJ2-7, the V gene TRBV27; 12 bases align to TRBD2. Germline V gene sequence: CDR1 MNHEY, CDR2 SMNVEV (reference sequence). CDR3 size: 15 residues. With V trimmed by 2 bases and J by 6 bases, 5 bases remained unmatched. Written as DNA, the CDR3 is TGTGCCAGCAGTTTAATTGGGACTAGCGGGTCCGAGCAGTACTTC. Translated: CASSLIGTSGSEQYF.

This clone showed up just a few times. CDR3 in DNA: TGCGCCAGCAGCTTGGCCGCGGCAGCGAAAAGCCCCTACGAGCAGTACTTC. It specifies CASSLAAAAKSPYEQYF. The V call is TRBV5-1, the J call TRBJ2-7; unclear D gene. Trimming removed 0 bases at V and 2 bases at J, with 18 bases between. The CDR3 loop spans 17 amino acids. Germline CDR1 SGHRS, CDR2 YFSETQ.

V gene TRBV6-5 combines with J gene TRBJ1-2, with 9 bases that match TRBD1. The CDR3 extends over 15 amino acids. The V gene end was trimmed by 6 bases and the J gene end by 4 bases; junction bases not matched to a gene: 9. CDR1 is MNHEY, CDR2 SVGAGI, per germline. DNA of the CDR3: TGTGCCAGCAGGTCTCCGGGACAGGGTGGCTATGGCTACACCTTC. Translating it yields CASRSPGQGGYGYTF.

This chain joins TRBV6-5 and TRBJ1-2; D is ambiguous. V was trimmed by 8 bases and J by 7 bases, leaving 14 bases between them. Germline V CDR1 and CDR2: MNHEY, SVGAGI. This CDR3 comprises 12 residues. CDR3 sequence: CASSAAASGYTF. The CDR3 DNA is TGTGCCAGCTCAGCGGCAGCCTCTGGCTACACCTTC.

The chain uses TRBV5-1 and TRBJ2-1; 10 positions match TRBD2. From germline, CDR1 is SGHRS and CDR2 YFSETQ. J was trimmed by 8 bases and V by 4 bases; bases with no gene match: 12. The CDR3 totals 16 residues. CDR3 amino acids: CASSPEGLAGVDEQFF. The CDR3, as DNA: TGCGCCAGCAGCCCCGAGGGGCTAGCGGGAGTAGATGAGCAGTTCTTC.

V is TRBV3-1 (or the pseudogene TRBV3-2) and J is TRBJ1-2; the D is unclear. The CDR3 totals 12 residues. V lost 3 bases and J lost 6, with 8 bases in between. Germline CDR1 LGHDT, CDR2 YNNKEL (reference sequence). The CDR3 sequence: CASSQEGHGYTF. DNA for the CDR3: TGTGCCAGCAGCCAGGAGGGCCATGGCTACACCTTC.

J is TRBJ2-2 and V is TRBV6-5; 9 nucleotides line up with TRBD1. The junction had 7 bases not matched to a gene; V was cut back by 4 bases and J by 7 bases. This CDR3 is 15 amino acids long. Per germline, CDR1 MNHEY and CDR2 SVGAGI. The CDR3 protein is CASSWDRVGRGELFF. The CDR3 DNA reads TGTGCCAGCAGTTGGGACAGGGTCGGACGCGGGGAGCTGTTTTTT.

The genes are TRBV5-4 and TRBJ1-2; no clear D gene. This CDR3 has 13 residues. Trimming took 0 bases from V and 6 from J, leaving 9 bases between them. From germline, CDR1 is SGHNT and CDR2 YYREEE (reference sequence). CDR3 bases: TGTGCCAGCAGCTTGGTGGCCGGGAATGGCTACACCTTC. It yields the protein CASSLVAGNGYTF.